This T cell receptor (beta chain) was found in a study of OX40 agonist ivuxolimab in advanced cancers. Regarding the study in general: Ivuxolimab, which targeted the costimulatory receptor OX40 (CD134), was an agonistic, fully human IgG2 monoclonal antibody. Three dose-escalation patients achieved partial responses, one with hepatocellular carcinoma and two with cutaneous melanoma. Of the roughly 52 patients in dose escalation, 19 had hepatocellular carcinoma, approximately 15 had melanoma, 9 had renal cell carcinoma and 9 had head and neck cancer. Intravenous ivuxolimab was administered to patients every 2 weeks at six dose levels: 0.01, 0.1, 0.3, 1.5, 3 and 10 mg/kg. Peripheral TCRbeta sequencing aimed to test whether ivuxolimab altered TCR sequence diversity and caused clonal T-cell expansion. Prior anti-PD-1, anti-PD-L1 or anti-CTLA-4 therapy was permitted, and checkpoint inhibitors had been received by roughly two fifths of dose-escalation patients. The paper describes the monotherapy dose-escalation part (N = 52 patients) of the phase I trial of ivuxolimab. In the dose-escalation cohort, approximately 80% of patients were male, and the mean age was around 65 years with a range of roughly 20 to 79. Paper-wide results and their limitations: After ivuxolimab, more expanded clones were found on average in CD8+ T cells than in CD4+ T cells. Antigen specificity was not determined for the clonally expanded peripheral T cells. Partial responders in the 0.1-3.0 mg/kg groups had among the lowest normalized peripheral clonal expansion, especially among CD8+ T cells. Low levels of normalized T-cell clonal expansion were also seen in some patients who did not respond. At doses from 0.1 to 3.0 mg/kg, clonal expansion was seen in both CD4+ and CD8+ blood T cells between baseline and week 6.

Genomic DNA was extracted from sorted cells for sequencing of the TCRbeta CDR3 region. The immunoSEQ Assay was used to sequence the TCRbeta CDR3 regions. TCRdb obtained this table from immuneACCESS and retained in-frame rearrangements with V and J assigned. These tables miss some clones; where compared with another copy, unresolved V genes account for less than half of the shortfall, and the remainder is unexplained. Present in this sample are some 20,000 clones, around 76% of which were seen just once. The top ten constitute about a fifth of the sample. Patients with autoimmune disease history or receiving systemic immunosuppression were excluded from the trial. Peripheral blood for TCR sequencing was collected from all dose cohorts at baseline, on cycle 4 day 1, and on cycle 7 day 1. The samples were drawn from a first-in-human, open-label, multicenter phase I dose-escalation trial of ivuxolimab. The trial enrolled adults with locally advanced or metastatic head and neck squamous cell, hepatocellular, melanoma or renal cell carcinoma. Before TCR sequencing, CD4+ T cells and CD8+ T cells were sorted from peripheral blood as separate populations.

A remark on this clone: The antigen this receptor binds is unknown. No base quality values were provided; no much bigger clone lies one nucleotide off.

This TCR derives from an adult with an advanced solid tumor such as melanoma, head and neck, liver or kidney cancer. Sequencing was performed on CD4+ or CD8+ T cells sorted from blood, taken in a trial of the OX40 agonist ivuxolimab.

The CDR3 region: CSVEDFETGNTGELFF. The DNA sequence is given as TGCAGCGTTGAAGATTTTGAGACAGGAAACACCGGGGAGCTGTTTTTT. The chain is made from TRBV29-1 and TRBJ2-2; a weak D assignment points to TRBD1 (6 bases agree). V gives up 0 bases and J gives up 2 bases, and the segment between their germline ends measures 13 bases. From cysteine to phenylalanine, the CDR3 is 16 amino acids long. The DNA shown is the 48-base CDR3, in frame from base 1. The germline V gene sets CDR1 to SQVTM and CDR2 to ANQGSEA.